This T cell receptor (beta chain) was captured in a study of shared clonotypes between healthy human individuals. Study summary: The study drew on two women and a few men aged 18 to 49 as donors.

Some clones are missing from TCRdb's copy, which holds only in-frame ones; the method was immunoSEQ multiplex PCR. The sample holds roughly 200,000 clones; approximately 60% are singletons and the top ten take more than 9%. The germline V gene has CDR1 MNHEY and CDR2 SVGAGI. J lost 6 bases, V lost 6 bases, and 8 bases had no gene match. This CDR3 contains 15 residues. The sequence was collected from a man aged 25 to 40 in good health. The chain recombines TRBV6-5 with TRBJ2-5; 12 bases map to TRBD2. Material for sequencing was memory CD4+ T cells sorted from blood. Subset here: CD45RA-negative fraction. The CDR3 nucleotides read TGTGCCAGCAGCCCGACTAGCGGGAGTAAAAAGACCCAGTACTTC. This translates into CASSPTSGSKKTQYF.